This record concerns one T cell receptor beta chain sequence. This clone was observed a handful of times. Its target antigen remains unknown. Within one base of it there is no much larger clone, and no base qualities were kept. The collaborating institutions used their own protocols to collect whole blood in K2EDTA tubes. Collaborator samples were shipped for TCRbeta analysis as frozen whole blood, isolated PBMCs, or DNA extracted from either sample type. According to the germline V gene (reference sequence), CDR1 reads DFQATT and CDR2 reads SNEGSKA. Reading from cysteine to phenylalanine, the CDR3 counts 11 amino acids. The kept DNA is CDR3 alone, 33 bases in frame from the first base. Trimming costs V 6 bases and J 3 bases, and their ends lie 9 bases apart. TCRbeta CDR3 regions were amplified from genomic DNA using the immunoSEQ Assay, a bias-controlled multiplex PCR. Concerning the study's data processing: The number of nucleated cells in each sample was estimated by amplification of reference gene primers within the assay. Sequence reads were collapsed and filtered to measure the absolute abundance of every unique TCRbeta CDR3 rearrangement. Productive Simpson clonality was computed per sample as the square root of Simpson's diversity index over productive rearrangements. The immuneACCESS repertoire file appears here via TCRdb, limited to in-frame rearrangements. These files lack a portion of the clones; in checked studies, under half of the deficit traces to unresolved V genes, and the cause of the others is not known. V, J and clone size were drawn from that table, and D and trimming were deduced from the DNA. The sample yields 150,000 to 200,000 clones; about 81% were counted once. 9.5% to 12% of the sample is held by the ten biggest clonotypes.

The data stem from a study of blood T cell repertoires in COVID-19 (dated by TCRdb to 2018 to 2021). In terms of the full investigation: Samples covering the acute and convalescent phases of COVID-19 were provided by collaborators in the United States, Italy and Spain. The dataset comprised deeply sampled blood TCRbeta repertoires from subjects exposed to, actively infected with, or recovered from COVID-19. Where available, HLA class I and class II types were obtained from metadata supplied by the sample provider rather than from assay-based typing. The material from the prospective study consisted of cDNA or gDNA derived from T cells, B-cell-depleted T cells, or PBMCs. Samples were obtained from the ongoing ImmuneRACE study (first 160 participants) and from 1,254 subjects provided by 6 global collaborators. The repertoires were released in a freely available public database intended as a resource for research on the immune response to SARS-CoV-2. Nearly every sample came with metadata listing a de-identified subject ID, COVID-19 status, age in years and sex.

General conclusions and limits of the study: Clinical and demographic metadata were provided uncurated, with the amount varying by source and participant.

The receptor chain draws on TRBV20-1 and TRBJ2-7; perhaps TRBD1 is the D gene, with 6 bases matching. The clonotype originates from a man aged 60 to 75 with active or convalescent COVID-19. The sample consisted of peripheral blood. The DNA sequence is TGCAGTGCGGAACAGGGCTACGAGCAGTACTTC. Its protein reads: CSAEQGYEQYF.